This TCR beta chain was captured by sequencing in a study of human T cells and chemical hapten exposure. The CDR3 is 16 amino acids. V lost 4 bases to trimming and J lost 6 bases, with 22 bases between them. CDR1 and CDR2 (germline): LGHDT, YNNKEL (reference sequence). TCRdb re-called the RACE reads with MiXCR, one entry per CDR3 protein. The table lists about 58,000 distinct CDR3 sequences, around 12% of them singletons. Study-wide points: No shift was seen in TCRs above 1 in 1000 frequency with DPC sensitization.

The sample holds a few counts of this clonotype. Its antigen remains unidentified. Stated time point: patch test 3, about 24 weeks after DPC sensitization. Treatment given: therapeutic diphenylcyclopropenone sensitization with weekly scalp DPC. The chain links TRBV3-1 to TRBJ2-7; no clear D gene. The sequencing used whole blood, collected in connection with sensitization to the hapten diphenylcyclopropenone (DPC). The clonotype comes from a man aged 25-45 years with alopecia areata. Some clones in this sample may be carry-over from other donors' samples. The CDR3 loop is CASSRRSEIRPTEQYF. The CDR3 nucleotides read TGTGCCAGCAGCCGTCGCAGTGAAATCCGACCTACCGAGCAGTACTTC.